These T cell receptor beta chains were read from a single sample in a study of neoadjuvant anti-PD-1 for oral cavity cancer. Method: immunoSEQ multiplex PCR; TCRdb's copy keeps in-frame clones and lacks some. Here the sample spans approximately 67,000 clones, over 70% being singletons. The input for sequencing was PBMCs, taken before nivolumab (anti-PD-1) treatment. These TCRs come from a person between 35 and 79 years old with oral cavity squamous cell carcinoma. Each CDR3 is given with its conserved first and last residue.

TRBV5-1,TRBJ2-5,CASSGGQGSETQYF
TRBV27,TRBJ2-7,CASSSGWDTVSYEQYF
TRBV7-9,TRBJ1-2,CASRVGVPNYGYTF
TRBV10-2,TRBJ1-3,CASSPGTSGNTIYF
TRBV28,TRBJ2-7,CASRPGGRPGSEQYF
TRBV10-2,TRBJ1-1,CASRRGPQNTEAFF
TRBV28,TRBJ1-2,CASSSPNALNYGYTF
TRBV28,TRBJ2-7,CASSFSTGLAYEQYF
TRBV5-4,TRBJ2-7,CASSPTYGYEQYF
TRBV5-1,TRBJ2-7,CASSLGPNARQYF
TRBV18,TRBJ1-2,CASSSDKVNYGYTF
TRBV18,TRBJ2-7,CASSPPTSGSSYEQYF
TRBV4-1,TRBJ1-2,CASSQVLGRRIYGYTF
TRBV9,TRBJ1-1,CASSVYPDMNTEAFF
TRBV6-4,TRBJ2-1,CASSDEASGVSYNEQFF
TRBV5-6,TRBJ1-3,CASSPGLGAGNTIYF
TRBV28,TRBJ2-7,CASSRGTSYEQYF
TRBV7-9,TRBJ2-7,CASSLGGQSTYSYEQYF
TRBV28,TRBJ2-4,CATRTSENIQYF
TRBV7-9,TRBJ1-1,CASSLGGRETEAFF
TRBV6-1,TRBJ1-1,CASLRGTEAFF
TRBV4-1,TRBJ2-5,CASSQLTSGEETQYF
TRBV11-2,TRBJ1-4,CASSLDRGSNEKLFF
TRBV11-2,TRBJ1-1,CASSSYQGNTEAFF
TRBV5-6,TRBJ1-2,CASRPEGGVYGYTF
TRBV11-2,TRBJ2-7,CASSFGVRGNEQYF